The 26 T cell receptor beta chains listed next were all sequenced from one sample in a study of CD8+CD57+ T cells in acquired aplastic anemia. CDR3 and TCR beta VDJ profiling relied on genomic DNA as the template. TCRdb ran MiXCR on the reads and lists one entry per CDR3 protein. The sample yields around 200,000 distinct CDR3 sequences, approximately 49% seen once. The specimen was sorted CD4+, CD8+, or CD8+CD57+ T cells (not recorded which) from PBMCs. These TCRs come from a human donor in good health, serving as a control.

The J gene is TRBJ2-1, the V gene TRBV19; D is undetermined. Germline CDR1 is LNHDA and CDR2 is SQIVND (reference sequence). The CDR3 runs 14 residues. V was pared by 5 bases and J by 0 bases, with 8 bases between. The DNA of the CDR3 is TGTGCCAGTAGTGATTCCTACTCCTACAATGAGCAGTTCTTC. Amino acid sequence: CASSDSYSYNEQFF.

Details on this clonotype: No conserved phenylalanine or tryptophan ends this CDR3, so it is likely a read error. The chain recombines TRBV10-3 with TRBJ2-1; D is perhaps TRBD2 (6 bases). With 2 bases removed from V and 4 bases from J, the gap between germline ends came to 12 bases. This CDR3 region has 15 residues. Germline V gene sequence: CDR1 ENHRY, CDR2 SYGVKD. DNA for the CDR3: TGTGCCATCAGTGAGAACGGAGCGGGTTACAATGAGCAGTTCCTC. As protein: CAISENGAGYNEQFL.

The chain joins TRBV14 to TRBJ1-4; weak D call: TRBD1 (6 bases). Trimming took 4 bases from V and 3 from J, leaving 6 bases between them. This CDR3 contains 13 residues. In germline, CDR1 is SGHDN, CDR2 FVKESK. The DNA for the CDR3 is TGTGCCAGCAGCCGACAGGCTAATGAAAAACTGTTTTTT. Translation gives CASSRQANEKLFF. The full variable domain, with the rest looked up from reference TRBV14 and TRBJ1-4, is EAGVTQFPSHSVIEKGQTVTLRCDPISGHDNLYWYRRVMGKEIKFLLHFVKESKQDESGMPNNRFLAERTGGTYSTLKVQPAELEDSGVYFCASSRQANEKLFFGSGTQLSVL.

The rearrangement links TRBV7-2 to TRBJ1-6; D remains unclear. Trimming removed 3 bases from V and 10 bases from J, with 13 bases in between. Germline V gene lookup returns CDR1 SGHTA and CDR2 FQGNSA. This CDR3 contains 14 residues. For the CDR3, the DNA is TGTGCCAGCAGCTTCGGTCCCCAAGGGTCACCCCTCCACTTT. Its protein is CASSFGPQGSPLHF.

The table lists this clonotype with many counts. The chain recombines TRBV2 with TRBJ1-4; D ambiguous. Deletions cut 6 bases from V and 7 bases from J, with 18 bases between. Germline CDR1 and CDR2: SNHLY and FYNNEI. CDR3 size: 15 residues. CDR3: CASRQLILVAEKLFF. In DNA form, the CDR3 reads TGTGCCAGCAGACAACTCATTCTCGTTGCTGAAAAACTGTTTTTT.

The sample holds many counts of this clonotype. The chain links TRBV4-3 to TRBJ1-6, with D perhaps matching TRBD1 (6 bases). CDR1 and CDR2 (germline): LGHNA, YSLEER. This CDR3 has 16 amino acids. Trimming cost V 0 bases and J 3 bases, with 9 bases left between them. Here the CDR3 DNA reads TGCGCCAGCAGCCAAGATCCGACAGGCTATAATTCACCCCTCCACTTT. This gives the protein CASSQDPTGYNSPLHF.

The gene calls are TRBV10-3 and TRBJ1-2, with a weak D call TRBD1 (5 bases). V was pared by 0 bases and J by 5 bases, with 13 bases between. Germline V lookup: CDR1 ENHRY, CDR2 SYGVKD. This CDR3 contains 15 residues. CDR3 sequence reads: CAISESVAGPYGYTF. The CDR3 DNA reads as TGTGCCATCAGTGAGTCGGTGGCAGGGCCTTATGGCTACACCTTC.

This clonotype was detected many times. This sequence joins TRBV10-3 and TRBJ1-2; D gene unclear. Germline V gene lookup returns CDR1 ENHRY and CDR2 SYGVKD. The CDR3 extends over 12 amino acids. V lost 5 bases, J lost 1 base, and 5 bases lay in between. CDR3 residues: CAISSDNYGYTF. Written as DNA, the CDR3 is TGTGCCATCAGTTCGGATAACTATGGCTACACCTTC.

This clonotype was seen ten or more times. V is TRBV20-1 and J is TRBJ2-7, with unresolved D. This CDR3 has 14 amino acids. Germline-derived CDR1 and CDR2 are DFQATT and SNEGSKA (reference sequence). V was cut by 0 bases and J by 1 base, with 10 bases left in between. DNA of the CDR3: TGCAGTGCTAGAGATGTAGGTACTTCCTACGAGCAGTACTTC. Amino acid sequence: CSARDVGTSYEQYF.

The chain uses TRBV7-6 and TRBJ2-1; 9 nucleotides align to TRBD2. Germline V gives CDR1 SGHVS, CDR2 FNYEAQ. Losses at the gene ends were 5 bases for V and 7 bases for J; bases not matched to a gene: 3. CDR3 length: 13 amino acids. The CDR3 protein is CASSRGGANEQFF. CDR3 nucleotides: TGTGCCAGCAGCCGCGGGGGGGCAAATGAGCAGTTCTTC. Complete variable domain (other parts from reference TRBV7-6 and TRBJ2-1): GAGVSQSPRYKVTKRGQDVALRCDPISGHVSLYWYRQALGQGPEFLTYFNYEAQQDKSGLPNDRFSAERPEGSISTLTIQRTEQRDSAMYRCASSRGGANEQFFGPGTRLTVL.

This clonotype was picked up many times. The chain carries TRBV7-9 and TRBJ1-1; possibly TRBD1 for D (5 bases). Between the trimmed V and J ends, which lost 7 bases and 1 base, there was a span of 13 bases. Germline CDR1 reads SEHNR; CDR2 reads FQNEAQ (reference sequence). The CDR3 has 14 amino acids. In DNA form, the CDR3 reads TGTGCCAGCAAATCAGGGACGGGGAACACTGAAGCTTTCTTT. The encoded protein is CASKSGTGNTEAFF.

The J gene is TRBJ2-7, the V gene TRBV7-6; D is perhaps TRBD1 or TRBD2 (5 bases each). The CDR3 sequence is 14 residues long. Trimming took off 4 bases at V and 5 bases at J, with 15 bases between the two ends. Germline CDR1 SGHVS, CDR2 FNYEAQ. The CDR3, as DNA: TGTGCCAGCAGCTCCGGGACGAGGAGCAACGAGCAGTACTTC. Amino acids: CASSSGTRSNEQYF.

This CDR3 is CATSDFRAGTEAFF. The CDR3 bases are TGTGCCACCAGTGATTTCAGGGCGGGGACTGAAGCTTTCTTT. The rearrangement uses TRBV24-1 and TRBJ1-1; a weak D match, TRBD1 (5 bases). Germline V lookup: CDR1 KGHDR, CDR2 SFDVKD. The CDR3 loop spans 14 amino acids. Trimming removed 1 base from V and 5 bases from J, with 10 bases in between.

Worth noting for this clonotype: A read error may account for a junction end that differs from germline. This rearrangement joins TRBV7-2 to TRBJ2-7, with D hard to call. This CDR3 comprises 14 residues. Germline V gene sequence: CDR1 SGHTA, CDR2 FQGNSA. CDR3 loop: CASSLAVEGYERYF. In nucleotides, the CDR3 is TGCGCCAGCAGCTTAGCAGTAGAAGGTTACGAGCGGTACTTC.

J is TRBJ2-7 and V is TRBV20-1, with D tentatively TRBD2 (6 bases). Germline loops: CDR1 DFQATT, CDR2 SNEGSKA (reference sequence). V was shortened by 3 bases and J by 0 bases, with 30 bases between the two germline ends. The length of the CDR3 is 20 residues. As DNA, the CDR3 is TGCAGTGCTAGTAACGGGGGTACCACTGAAGCTTTCCTCCACTCCTACGAGCAGTACTTC. Its translation is CSASNGGTTEAFLHSYEQYF.

This clonotype was detected ten times or more. The V gene is TRBV7-2, the J gene TRBJ2-7, with TRBD1 identical over 9 bases. V was clipped by 1 base and J by 6 bases; unmatched bases: 4. Germline assignment: CDR1 SGHTA and CDR2 FQGNSA. The CDR3 spans 14 residues. This CDR3 is CASSLVDRGGEQYF. In DNA form, the CDR3 reads TGTGCCAGCAGCTTAGTGGACAGGGGAGGCGAGCAGTACTTC.

The CDR3 loop is CASSEETGSISPLHF. The CDR3, as DNA: TGTGCCAGCAGCGAAGAGACAGGCTCCATTTCACCCCTCCACTTT. V usage is TRBV9 and J usage is TRBJ1-6, with D possibly being TRBD1 (6 bases). V lost 3 bases and J lost 9, with 16 bases in between. CDR1 is SGDLS, CDR2 YYNGEE, per germline. This CDR3 comprises 15 residues.

Many counts were recorded for this clonotype. This chain joins TRBV28 and TRBJ1-6; a weak D match, TRBD1 (5 bases). There are 14 residues in the CDR3. The V end lost 3 bases, the J end lost 5 bases, and 8 bases lay between the germline ends. Germline CDR1 reads MDHEN; CDR2 reads SYDVKM. The CDR3 loop reads CASSLGTNNSPLHF. In DNA, the CDR3 is TGTGCCAGCAGTTTGGGGACTAATAATTCACCCCTCCACTTT.

The chain carries TRBV24-1 and TRBJ2-1; 8 positions agree with TRBD1. The CDR3 totals 16 residues. The V gene end was trimmed by 4 bases and the J gene end by 7 bases; junction bases not matched to a gene: 11. Germline-derived CDR1 and CDR2 are KGHDR and SFDVKD. CDR3 region: CATSEHATGAINEQFF. For the CDR3, the DNA is TGTGCCACCAGTGAACACGCGACAGGGGCAATAAATGAGCAGTTCTTC.

The chain couples TRBV20-1 to TRBJ2-7, with TRBD2 as a possible D gene (5 bases). The CDR3 length is 14 residues. Trimming took off 3 bases at V and 6 bases at J, with 18 bases between the two ends. Germline V gene lookup returns CDR1 DFQATT and CDR2 SNEGSKA (reference sequence). CDR3 region: CSARGTAGVPEQYF. The DNA of the CDR3 is TGCAGTGCTAGGGGTACCGCCGGGGTTCCCGAGCAGTACTTC.

This clonotype came up once. A much larger clonotype is one base distant, so this may be a read error. This chain links TRBV27 with TRBJ2-1, with D perhaps assigned TRBD1 or TRBD2 (6 bases each). Per germline, CDR1 MNHEY and CDR2 SMNVEV (reference sequence). V was shortened by 10 bases and J by 0 bases, with 16 bases between the two germline ends. This CDR3 has 15 residues. In nucleotides, the CDR3 is TGTGCCACCAGGAGGGGGTGGGACTCCTACAATGAGCAGTTCTTC. This sequence encodes CATRRGWDSYNEQFF.

V usage is TRBV19 and J usage is TRBJ2-7, with D possibly being TRBD2 (6 bases). CDR3 length equals 13 residues. V lost 0 bases, J lost 4 bases, and 7 bases lay in between. Germline V gene data show CDR1 as LNHDA and CDR2 as SQIVND (reference sequence). CDR3 DNA sequence: TGTGCCAGTAGTATAGAAGGGAGGTACGAGCAGTACTTC. It yields the protein CASSIEGRYEQYF.

Of note for this clonotype: A read error may explain this, as a much larger clone is one base away. This rearrangement joins TRBV6-5 to TRBJ2-2; possibly TRBD2 for D (5 bases). Germline values: CDR1 MNHEY, CDR2 SVGAGI. V was pared by 5 bases and J by 1 base, with 11 bases between. The CDR3 is 15 amino acids. The CDR3 sequence is CASSKSRGNTGELFF. The CDR3 region has the DNA TGTGCCAGCAGTAAAAGTCGGGGGAACACCGGGGAGCTGTTTTTT.

This clonotype was picked up a small number of times. The chain combines TRBV3-1 with TRBJ2-5, with 9 bases that match TRBD2. This CDR3 spans 16 amino acids. The V gene's germline CDR1 is LGHDT and CDR2 YNNKEL (reference sequence). V trimming: 0 bases; J trimming: 6 bases; junction bases outside the gene matches: 8. The CDR3 loop reads CASSQDLGGGGKTQYF. CDR3 sequence (DNA): TGTGCCAGCAGCCAAGACCTTGGCGGGGGGGGGAAGACCCAGTACTTC.

Of note for this clonotype: A much larger clone lies one base from this, so it may be a read error. The chain combines TRBV5-5 with TRBJ2-5, with 8 bases matching TRBD1. There are 14 residues in the CDR3. Per the germline V gene, CDR1 is SGHKS and CDR2 is YYEKEE (reference sequence). The CDR3 loop reads CASTRGQGRETQHF. The DNA for the CDR3 is TGTGCCAGCACCCGCGGACAGGGAAGAGAGACCCAGCACTTC.

This clonotype was counted once. The chain has TRBV7-3 and TRBJ1-1; no firm D call. The V gene lost 4 bases and the J gene lost 6 bases, with 15 bases spanning the gap. Germline assignment: CDR1 SGHTA and CDR2 FQGTGA. The CDR3 is 14 amino acids. CDR3 nucleotides: TGTGCCAGCAGCTGGATCTACCGATCGGCTGAAGCTTTCTTT. This codes for CASSWIYRSAEAFF. The variable domain in full, with the rest retrieved from reference TRBV7-3 and TRBJ1-1, is GAGVSQTPSNKVTEKGKYVELRCDPISGHTALYWYRQSLGQGPEFLIYFQGTGAADDSGLPNDRFFAVRPEGSVSTLKIQRTERGDSAVYLCASSWIYRSAEAFFGQGTRLTVV.